This is a list of T cell receptor beta chains from one sample in a study of cytomegalovirus exposure and HLA in healthy donors. Sequenced by immunoSEQ multiplex PCR; TCRdb stores in-frame clones only, minus some. The table shows around 91,000 clones, with about 93% occurring only once. Sequencing used PBMCs. The receptors originated from a woman aged 25-40 years in good health and CMV-seropositive. Both conserved end residues are part of each CDR3.

v_call | cdr3_length | cdr3_aa
TRBV2 | 16 | CASSETTSVSTDTQYF
TRBV5-4 | 13 | CASSRGAQETQYF
TRBV4-1 | 15 | CASSQHGLGPDTQYF
TRBV27 | 13 | CASSPTSAGEQYF
TRBV5-1 | 15 | CASSFSQGSTDTQYF
TRBV14 | 14 | CASSPGTSEREQYF
TRBV5-1 | 14 | CASSLTSDSYEQYF
TRBV6-5 | 15 | CASSYRARVATEAFF
TRBV6-5 | 13 | CATSGTSFDEQFF
TRBV7-7 | 21 | CASSFRPRDRVVASGTYEQYF
TRBV18 | 13 | CASSPIRDTRGTF
TRBV19 | 16 | CASSMVSRTANTEAFF
TRBV19 | 15 | CASSIDGGPNYGYTF
TRBV7-2 | 17 | CASSLVRTSGRGYEQFF
TRBV7-2 | 15 | CASSLSPRLAHEQYF
TRBV27 | 16 | CASSLLSGSGTDTQYF
TRBV12-5 | 15 | CASAVTGQPYNEQFF
TRBV29-1 | 11 | CSSRQGDEQFF
TRBV15 | 17 | CATSRTGQGNSNQPQHF
TRBV5-1 | 16 | CASSTTGTGTQETQYF
TRBV6-5 | 14 | CASSPTGSGNEQFF
TRBV19 | 16 | CASSKLAGRNTGELFF
TRBV30 | 12 | CAWTGTGREQYF
TRBV5-4 | 15 | CASSSWTSSYNEQFF
TRBV7-2 | 14 | CASSPDSSNQPQHF
TRBV5-3 | 15 | CARSSRDRGNTEAFF
TRBV28 | 13 | CASSLGLVYEQYF
TRBV7-3 | 15 | CASSPVASGIDEQFF
TRBV19 | 17 | CASSMAGTGGRNQPQHF
TRBV19 | 16 | CATFPSGTGNTGELFF
TRBV6-5 | 10 | CASRRDKWYF
TRBV30 | 14 | CAWSGQVFTDTQYF
TRBV20-1 | 11 | CSAQGRYGYTF
TRBV25-1 | 16 | CASSEWRGDSYNEQFF
TRBV6-5 | 14 | CASRRRSTGGEQYF
TRBV28 | 15 | CASSLVGQSNYGYTF
TRBV7-9 | 15 | CASSFVASGEETQYF
TRBV25-1 | 15 | CASSGEGTIQETQYF
TRBV28 | 15 | CASSPGGAGAYEQYF
TRBV19 | 16 | CASSILGGRSTDTQYF
TRBV10-3 | 17 | CAISDRTGNVMNTEAFF
TRBV6-1 | 11 | CASSRAHEQYF